This T cell receptor (beta chain) was recovered during a study of quantifying T cell responses using KT2 cells (dated by TCRdb to about 2017). Regarding the study in general: RNA was DNase-treated and reverse transcribed with TCR alpha and beta constant-region primers, mostly using SuperScript III. Under optimum conditions, the T4 ligation step was estimated to exceed 8.5% efficiency. To prevent over-amplification, PCR2 was performed as a SYBR Green qPCR and halted at a predetermined fluorescence threshold.

This clonotype was recorded at least ten times. Its antigen is currently not known. No base-level quality is on record; no much larger clone is a single base apart. The study at large found these results: KT2 sequences were detected down to the lowest spike-in tested, which was about one KT2 cell per 100,000 PBMC. No side-by-side comparison between this pipeline and other TCR sequencing techniques was included in the study. The numbers of KT2 alpha and beta sequences increased linearly with the number of input KT2 cells across several orders of magnitude. Saturation in the detection of KT2 sequences was observed at very high KT2 spike-in numbers.

To test the sensitivity and accuracy of the pipeline, known numbers of KT2, a T cell clone whose TCR had already been sequenced, were spiked into unfractionated PBMC. A range of KT2-to-PBMC ratios was generated by mixing KT2 cells with a fixed number of PBMC. Library construction relied on UMI-ligation and nested PCR. Using T4 RNA ligase 1, a single-stranded oligonucleotide bearing the Illumina SP2 sequence plus a UMI was ligated onto the 3' end of the cDNA. PCR1 was run for 4 to 5 cycles (98 degrees C for 15 s, 69 degrees C for 30 s, 72 degrees C for 40 s), and an equimolar mix of RC1.1 and RC1.2, covering TRBC1 and TRBC2, was used as the beta primer. Starting at PCR2, the TCR alpha and beta chains were handled separately, and sample indices and Illumina adaptors were added. The UMI was composed of 12 random nucleotides, arranged as two hexamers separated by a spacer, and was positioned after an 8-base spacer. Sequencing was done on an Illumina MiSeq using v2 2x251 paired-end chemistry, usually with 11 to 12 samples per run. To increase diversity, about 4.5-7.5% PhiX DNA was added to each sequencing library. The authors processed their data as follows. The raw reads were converted into FASTQ with bcl2fastq and then demultiplexed by dual indices with Demultiplexor. V and J genes were assigned by Decombinator through tag matching that permitted a single base-pair mismatch. Using UMIs, Collapsinator corrected both sequencing errors and the frequency errors that come from PCR heterogeneity. Decombinator identifiers were converted to nucleotide sequence by CDR3Translator, the sequences were translated to amino acids, and CDR3 was extracted using C- and N-terminal motifs. A cluster of KT2 sequences sharing one unique molecular identifier was counted as one distinct KT2 TCR. Using fastp trimming at Q25 and MiXCR clonotype assembly, TCRdb reanalyzed the public sequencing data and kept in-frame beta chains. Records with the same CDR3 protein are collapsed into one entry carrying the most frequent genes and DNA. TCRdb, rather than the study authors, made the V and J calls. The sample data list approximately 57,000 distinct CDR3 sequences, and roughly an eighth of these were observed just once. The ten most abundant clones make up roughly 9.5% of the sample.

The source of this sequence is a human donor. The source material was PBMCs spiked with cells of the T cell clone KT2.

The nucleotides read TGTGCCAGCAGGGCCGTGAGGGGTCGCTATCAGCCCCAGCATTTT. Translated, it gives CASRAVRGRYQPQHF. The chain is made from TRBV2 and TRBJ1-5, and perhaps TRBD1 as D gene, on 5 matching bases. The CDR3 starts with the cysteine, ends with the phenylalanine, and has 15 residues. Only the CDR3 region is kept as DNA, spanning 45 bases read in frame from base 1. The germline V gene supplies CDR1 SNHLY and CDR2 FYNNEI. A distance of 17 bases separates the germline ends of V and J, which lose 6 bases and 5 bases respectively.